These T cell receptor beta chains were read from a single sample in a study of T cell changes during pregnancy in multiple sclerosis. The repertoire was sequenced with immunoSEQ multiplex PCR; TCRdb's copy has only in-frame clones and lacks some. This table holds approximately 60,000 clones, around 90% found once. The sequenced sample was peripheral blood, obtained in the second trimester of pregnancy. These receptors all come from a female donor with multiple sclerosis, enrolled in a pregnancy study. Both conserved end residues are part of each CDR3. A D gene is named only where the DNA matches it firmly. Clone size is shown for a subset of rows, as once, few, many or a class of expanded clone.

CDR3nt: TGCGCCAGCAGCCAACTAGAACTTTGGGGAGCATTAGGAACAGATACGCAGTATTTT; CDR3aa: CASSQLELWGALGTDTQYF; abundance: -; v_gene: TRBV4-1; j_gene: TRBJ2-3; d_gene: -
CDR3nt: TGTGCCAGCAGTTTCGCAGGGGGGTTAGGGAACACTGAAGCTTTCTTT; CDR3aa: CASSFAGGLGNTEAFF; abundance: once; v_gene: TRBV6-5; j_gene: TRBJ1-1; d_gene: TRBD1
CDR3nt: TGTGCCAGCAGTGAAATGGACAGTTATCAGCCCCAGCATTTT; CDR3aa: CASSEMDSYQPQHF; abundance: once; v_gene: TRBV6-1; j_gene: TRBJ1-5; d_gene: -
CDR3nt: TGTGCCAGCAGTGTCCTAGCGGAATACAATGAGCAGTTCTTC; CDR3aa: CASSVLAEYNEQFF; abundance: -; v_gene: TRBV2; j_gene: TRBJ2-1; d_gene: TRBD2
CDR3nt: TGTGCCAGCAGCTCGCCGGGACAGGCAAATGAAAAACTGTTTTTT; CDR3aa: CASSSPGQANEKLFF; abundance: -; v_gene: TRBV5-4; j_gene: TRBJ1-4; d_gene: TRBD1
CDR3nt: TGTGCCAGCAGCTTAGTTCCCAGGGTAAAAGATGGCTACACCTTC; CDR3aa: CASSLVPRVKDGYTF; abundance: -; v_gene: TRBV5-5; j_gene: TRBJ1-2; d_gene: -
CDR3nt: TGCGCCAGCAGCCAAGGAGAATATGGGGGGACTGAAGCTTTCTTT; CDR3aa: CASSQGEYGGTEAFF; abundance: -; v_gene: TRBV4-1; j_gene: TRBJ1-1; d_gene: -
CDR3nt: TGTGCCAGCAGTGATGACAGGGGCAACTATGGCTACACCTTC; CDR3aa: CASSDDRGNYGYTF; abundance: -; v_gene: TRBV25-1; j_gene: TRBJ1-2; d_gene: TRBD1
CDR3nt: TGTGCCAGCAGTTCGCAGGGCTATGGCTACACCTTC; CDR3aa: CASSSQGYGYTF; abundance: -; v_gene: TRBV25-1; j_gene: TRBJ1-2; d_gene: -
CDR3nt: TGTGCCAGTAGTAAGCGGGGTCAGGGGGCCAACGGGGAGCTGTTTTTT; CDR3aa: CASSKRGQGANGELFF; abundance: -; v_gene: TRBV19; j_gene: TRBJ2-2; d_gene: -
CDR3nt: TGTGCCAGCAGCGGCCGCAGGGGGTATCAGCCCCAGCATTTT; CDR3aa: CASSGRRGYQPQHF; abundance: -; v_gene: TRBV7-8; j_gene: TRBJ1-5; d_gene: TRBD1
CDR3nt: TGTGCCAGCAGCACGGTCCGGCGGACCGCCAGGGGCAAGGGTGAGCAGTTCTTC; CDR3aa: CASSTVRRTARGKGEQFF; abundance: -; v_gene: TRBV11-2; j_gene: TRBJ2-1; d_gene: -
CDR3nt: TGCGCCAGCAGCCAAGGGCTAGGAAGGAACACCGGGGAGCTGTTTTTT; CDR3aa: CASSQGLGRNTGELFF; abundance: few; v_gene: TRBV4-1; j_gene: TRBJ2-2; d_gene: -
CDR3nt: TGTGCCAGCAGCGCCGGAGTCGGTCTTAGCTCTGGGGCCAACGTCCTGACTTTC; CDR3aa: CASSAGVGLSSGANVLTF; abundance: once; v_gene: TRBV5-5; j_gene: TRBJ2-6; d_gene: -
CDR3nt: TGTGCCAGCAGCCTTGGGACAGGGGTAAAGGGTGAGCAGTTCTTC; CDR3aa: CASSLGTGVKGEQFF; abundance: -; v_gene: TRBV11-2; j_gene: TRBJ2-1; d_gene: TRBD1
CDR3nt: TGTGCCAGCAGCCCTAGGGGGGGTAAGGAGGAAAAACTGTTTTTT; CDR3aa: CASSPRGGKEEKLFF; abundance: -; v_gene: TRBV7-2; j_gene: TRBJ1-4; d_gene: -
CDR3nt: TGTGCCAGCAGCTTGCGAGGGTTTGGAGGCTACACCTTC; CDR3aa: CASSLRGFGGYTF; abundance: -; v_gene: TRBV5-4; j_gene: TRBJ1-2; d_gene: -
CDR3nt: TGCGCCAGCAGCTTGGGGCAGGGGGCCACAGATACGCAGTATTTT; CDR3aa: CASSLGQGATDTQYF; abundance: -; v_gene: TRBV5-1; j_gene: TRBJ2-3; d_gene: TRBD1
CDR3nt: TGTGCCAGCTCACCAACCCCGGGACTAGCGCGCGAGCAGTACTTC; CDR3aa: CASSPTPGLAREQYF; abundance: -; v_gene: TRBV18; j_gene: TRBJ2-7; d_gene: TRBD2
CDR3nt: TGTGCCAGCAGTGAATGGGAGGTGTTCCGGATCTCTGGAAACACCATATATTTT; CDR3aa: CASSEWEVFRISGNTIYF; abundance: -; v_gene: TRBV6-1; j_gene: TRBJ1-3; d_gene: -
CDR3nt: TGTGCCAGTAGTATCGACGGTGGGGCCTCAAACTATGGCTACACCTTC; CDR3aa: CASSIDGGASNYGYTF; abundance: -; v_gene: TRBV19; j_gene: TRBJ1-2; d_gene: -
CDR3nt: TGCGCCAGCAGCCCTGACAGGGCACTACATCAGCCCCAGCATTTT; CDR3aa: CASSPDRALHQPQHF; abundance: -; v_gene: TRBV4-1; j_gene: TRBJ1-5; d_gene: TRBD1
CDR3nt: TGTGCCAGCAGTTTGGAACAGGGGGCTGGCGAGCAGTACTTC; CDR3aa: CASSLEQGAGEQYF; abundance: -; v_gene: TRBV27; j_gene: TRBJ2-7; d_gene: TRBD1
CDR3nt: TGTGCCAGCAGGCTGGGAGTCAGCACCGGACTGAACACTGAAGCTTTCTTT; CDR3aa: CASRLGVSTGLNTEAFF; abundance: -; v_gene: TRBV28; j_gene: TRBJ1-1; d_gene: -
CDR3nt: TGTGCCTGTCCCACGGGGGCAACTAATGAAAAACTGTTTTTT; CDR3aa: CACPTGATNEKLFF; abundance: -; v_gene: TRBV30; j_gene: TRBJ1-4; d_gene: -
CDR3nt: TGTGCCAGCAGCCTCTGGACAGGCGTCGAAGCTTTCTTT; CDR3aa: CASSLWTGVEAFF; abundance: -; v_gene: TRBV7-2; j_gene: TRBJ1-1; d_gene: TRBD1
CDR3nt: TGTGCCAGCAGGCTACAGGGGGCGGGTACAGATACGCAGTATTTT; CDR3aa: CASRLQGAGTDTQYF; abundance: -; v_gene: TRBV7-3; j_gene: TRBJ2-3; d_gene: TRBD1
CDR3nt: TGTGCCAGCAGTGCTTTAATGGGGGGGTTGAACGAGCAGTACTTC; CDR3aa: CASSALMGGLNEQYF; abundance: -; v_gene: TRBV2; j_gene: TRBJ2-7; d_gene: TRBD2
CDR3nt: TGCGCCAGCAGCCCCGGGACTACTAAACCGGGGTACAATGAGCAGTTCTTC; CDR3aa: CASSPGTTKPGYNEQFF; abundance: -; v_gene: TRBV5-1; j_gene: TRBJ2-1; d_gene: TRBD2
CDR3nt: TGTGCCAGCAGCGTAGGTCAGGGTGGTGGCTACACCTTC; CDR3aa: CASSVGQGGGYTF; abundance: -; v_gene: TRBV9; j_gene: TRBJ1-2; d_gene: -
CDR3nt: TGTGCCAGCAGTCCCCGCGCGACTAGCGGGGCCCTCGAGCAGTACTTC; CDR3aa: CASSPRATSGALEQYF; abundance: -; v_gene: TRBV7-2; j_gene: TRBJ2-7; d_gene: TRBD2
CDR3nt: TGTGCCAGCAGTTCTCTGGGGGGGCAAGAGACCCAGTACTTC; CDR3aa: CASSSLGGQETQYF; abundance: -; v_gene: TRBV2; j_gene: TRBJ2-5; d_gene: TRBD2
CDR3nt: TGTGCCAGCAGCTTAATGACAGGCAGCTTCACAGATACGCAGTATTTT; CDR3aa: CASSLMTGSFTDTQYF; abundance: -; v_gene: TRBV7-8; j_gene: TRBJ2-3; d_gene: -
CDR3nt: TGTGCCAGCAGCACCATGACAGGGGGTAGAGGAAACACCATATATTTT; CDR3aa: CASSTMTGGRGNTIYF; abundance: -; v_gene: TRBV11-2; j_gene: TRBJ1-3; d_gene: TRBD1
CDR3nt: TGTGCCAGCAGCGCCTACCCCGGGTTAAGCTCCTACGAGCAGTACTTC; CDR3aa: CASSAYPGLSSYEQYF; abundance: -; v_gene: TRBV9; j_gene: TRBJ2-7; d_gene: -
CDR3nt: TGTGCCAGCAGCTTAGCGGGACTAAGCTACGAGCAGTACTTC; CDR3aa: CASSLAGLSYEQYF; abundance: -; v_gene: TRBV7-2; j_gene: TRBJ2-7; d_gene: TRBD2
CDR3nt: TGCAGCGTTGTTGGACACCTTAACACTGAAGCTTTCTTT; CDR3aa: CSVVGHLNTEAFF; abundance: -; v_gene: TRBV29-1; j_gene: TRBJ1-1; d_gene: -
CDR3nt: TGTGCCAGCAGTGGGGCGGGAAAAGAGACCCAGTACTTC; CDR3aa: CASSGAGKETQYF; abundance: once; v_gene: TRBV2; j_gene: TRBJ2-5; d_gene: -
CDR3nt: TGTGCCAGCAGTTCCGGGACAGGGGGCACAGATACGCAGTATTTT; CDR3aa: CASSSGTGGTDTQYF; abundance: few; v_gene: TRBV6-4; j_gene: TRBJ2-3; d_gene: TRBD1
CDR3nt: TGCGCCAGCAGCTTGGGGGGACAGGTTCTCTACGAGCAGTACTTC; CDR3aa: CASSLGGQVLYEQYF; abundance: -; v_gene: TRBV5-1; j_gene: TRBJ2-7; d_gene: TRBD1
CDR3nt: TGTGCCAGCAGCTTGAGCGCTTTGAGCAATCAGCCCCAGCATTTT; CDR3aa: CASSLSALSNQPQHF; abundance: -; v_gene: TRBV11-2; j_gene: TRBJ1-5; d_gene: -
CDR3nt: TGTGCCAGCAGCCAAGATTGGGCAGGGGTAGCTTTCTTT; CDR3aa: CASSQDWAGVAFF; abundance: -; v_gene: TRBV14; j_gene: TRBJ1-1; d_gene: -
CDR3nt: TGTGCCAGCGGCGGACAACCCGGGGAGCTGTTTTTT; CDR3aa: CASGGQPGELFF; abundance: -; v_gene: TRBV2; j_gene: TRBJ2-2; d_gene: -
CDR3nt: TGTGCCAGCAGTTACGGGGGGCAAGAGACCCAGTACTTC; CDR3aa: CASSYGGQETQYF; abundance: -; v_gene: TRBV6-5; j_gene: TRBJ2-5; d_gene: -
CDR3nt: TGTGCCATCAGTAAAACGGCGGGGACAGCGTCTGGAAACACCATATATTTT; CDR3aa: CAISKTAGTASGNTIYF; abundance: -; v_gene: TRBV10-3; j_gene: TRBJ1-3; d_gene: TRBD1
CDR3nt: TGTGCCAGCTCGACAGCCCAAGAGACCCAGTACTTC; CDR3aa: CASSTAQETQYF; abundance: once; v_gene: TRBV2; j_gene: TRBJ2-5; d_gene: -
CDR3nt: TGTGCCAGCAGTTGGCTAGCTGGGGAGACCCAGTACTTC; CDR3aa: CASSWLAGETQYF; abundance: -; v_gene: TRBV27; j_gene: TRBJ2-5; d_gene: -
CDR3nt: TGTGCCAGCAGTATGGACAGGGGACAGGGTGGAGGGGGCTACACCTTC; CDR3aa: CASSMDRGQGGGGYTF; abundance: -; v_gene: TRBV5-4; j_gene: TRBJ1-2; d_gene: TRBD1
CDR3nt: TGTGCCAGCAGCGTAATTGGGAGGAATTCACCCCTCCACTTT; CDR3aa: CASSVIGRNSPLHF; abundance: -; v_gene: TRBV9; j_gene: TRBJ1-6; d_gene: -
CDR3nt: TGTGCCAGCAGCCCCTCCGTTGGACAGGGGGTTGGATACACTGAAGCTTTCTTT; CDR3aa: CASSPSVGQGVGYTEAFF; abundance: -; v_gene: TRBV11-1; j_gene: TRBJ1-1; d_gene: TRBD1
CDR3nt: TGTGCCTACAACCCTACTACTAACGAGCAGTACTTC; CDR3aa: CAYNPTTNEQYF; abundance: -; v_gene: TRBV30; j_gene: TRBJ2-7; d_gene: -
CDR3nt: TGCGCCAGCAGCCAGTCCGGAGAGCGCACAGATACGCAGTATTTT; CDR3aa: CASSQSGERTDTQYF; abundance: -; v_gene: TRBV4-1; j_gene: TRBJ2-3; d_gene: -
CDR3nt: TGTGCCATCAGTGAGATCGGGGGAGCAGAGACCCAGTACTTC; CDR3aa: CAISEIGGAETQYF; abundance: once; v_gene: TRBV10-3; j_gene: TRBJ2-5; d_gene: -
CDR3nt: TGTGCTAGTGGTTTGACACTATCGGACAGAGCAAATTATTATAATTCACCCCTCCACTTT; CDR3aa: CASGLTLSDRANYYNSPLHF; abundance: -; v_gene: TRBV12-5; j_gene: TRBJ1-6; d_gene: -